This entry lists 8 T cell receptor beta chains sequenced from one sample in a study of cytomegalovirus exposure and HLA in healthy donors. Sequencing was performed with immunoSEQ multiplex PCR; in TCRdb, only in-frame clones are kept and a portion is missing. The data hold about 150,000 clones, with about 95% observed a single time. The source material was PBMCs. The receptor source for this set is a man between 18 and 29 years old in good health and CMV-seropositive.

The chain has TRBV7-9 and TRBJ2-2; tentative D call: TRBD1 (5 bases). Deletions cut 1 base from V and 9 bases from J, with 6 bases between. The CDR3 sequence is 12 residues long. Germline CDR1 SEHNR, CDR2 FQNEAQ (reference sequence). CDR3 region: CASSLGGWELFF. For the CDR3, the DNA is TGTGCCAGCAGCTTAGGGGGCTGGGAGCTGTTTTTT.

The chain couples TRBV6-5 to TRBJ1-1; 8 bases fit TRBD1. The germline CDR1 and CDR2 sequences are MNHEY and SVGAGI. The CDR3 contains 13 residues. The V gene end was trimmed by 6 bases and the J gene end by 3 bases; junction bases not matched to a gene: 3. The CDR3 DNA reads as TGTGCCAGCAGGAAGGACAGGGACACTGAAGCTTTCTTT. Its translation is CASRKDRDTEAFF.

This clone was observed a single time. V is TRBV9 and J is TRBJ1-2; 7 bases agree with TRBD1. CDR3 length equals 14 residues. Germline assignment: CDR1 SGDLS and CDR2 YYNGEE. V was pared by 3 bases and J by 4 bases, with 6 bases of the junction left unmatched. The CDR3 loop is CASSAPGQSYGYTF. The DNA for the CDR3 is TGTGCCAGCAGCGCGCCGGGACAGAGCTATGGCTACACCTTC.

The V gene is TRBV5-1, the J gene TRBJ1-5; TRBD1 is a possible D gene (6 bases). V gave up 7 bases and J gave up 6 bases, with 20 bases separating them. CDR1 and CDR2 (germline): SGHRS, YFSETQ. CDR3 length: 15 amino acids. CDR3 in DNA: TGCGCCAGCTCGAGCGGGGGCGAAGTAGGTCAGCCCCAGCATTTT. This encodes CASSSGGEVGQPQHF.

V usage is TRBV10-3 and J usage is TRBJ2-5; 7 bases map to TRBD2. Germline CDR1 and CDR2: ENHRY and SYGVKD. Trimming removed 3 bases from V and 5 bases from J; junction bases left unmatched: 3. This CDR3 region has 13 residues. In DNA form, the CDR3 reads TGTGCCATCAGTGATCGGGGAGGGGAGACCCAGTACTTC. Its translation is CAISDRGGETQYF.

The sample holds one count of this clone. The gene calls are TRBV14 and TRBJ2-5; maybe TRBD2 (5 bases). The germline gives CDR1 SGHDN, CDR2 FVKESK. V was cut by 0 bases and J by 5 bases, with 16 bases left in between. The CDR3 extends over 16 amino acids. CDR3 sequence (DNA): TGTGCCAGCAGCCAAGACAGGACTCCCCCTCGGGAGACCCAGTACTTC. This codes for CASSQDRTPPRETQYF. Filled out from reference TRBV14 and TRBJ2-5, the complete variable domain reads EAGVTQFPSHSVIEKGQTVTLRCDPISGHDNLYWYRRVMGKEIKFLLHFVKESKQDESGMPNNRFLAERTGGTYSTLKVQPAELEDSGVYFCASSQDRTPPRETQYFGPGTRLLVL.

This sequence joins TRBV5-4 and TRBJ1-6; 8 nucleotides align to TRBD1. The ends lost 4 bases at V and 10 bases at J; junction bases unmatched: 10. Germline-derived CDR1 and CDR2 are SGHNT and YYREEE (reference sequence). This CDR3 spans 15 amino acids. CDR3 residues: CASSRGQGMASPLHF. CDR3 DNA: TGTGCCAGCAGCCGAGGACAGGGTATGGCGTCACCCCTCCACTTT.

The J gene is TRBJ1-2, the V gene TRBV6-5; no clear D. Looked up from germline, CDR1 is MNHEY and CDR2 is SVGAGI. The CDR3 totals 13 residues. The V end lost 5 bases, the J end lost 4 bases, and 11 bases lay between the germline ends. CDR3 amino acids: CASSPNGPYGYTF. CDR3 nucleotide sequence: TGTGCCAGCAGTCCCAACGGTCCCTATGGCTACACCTTC.